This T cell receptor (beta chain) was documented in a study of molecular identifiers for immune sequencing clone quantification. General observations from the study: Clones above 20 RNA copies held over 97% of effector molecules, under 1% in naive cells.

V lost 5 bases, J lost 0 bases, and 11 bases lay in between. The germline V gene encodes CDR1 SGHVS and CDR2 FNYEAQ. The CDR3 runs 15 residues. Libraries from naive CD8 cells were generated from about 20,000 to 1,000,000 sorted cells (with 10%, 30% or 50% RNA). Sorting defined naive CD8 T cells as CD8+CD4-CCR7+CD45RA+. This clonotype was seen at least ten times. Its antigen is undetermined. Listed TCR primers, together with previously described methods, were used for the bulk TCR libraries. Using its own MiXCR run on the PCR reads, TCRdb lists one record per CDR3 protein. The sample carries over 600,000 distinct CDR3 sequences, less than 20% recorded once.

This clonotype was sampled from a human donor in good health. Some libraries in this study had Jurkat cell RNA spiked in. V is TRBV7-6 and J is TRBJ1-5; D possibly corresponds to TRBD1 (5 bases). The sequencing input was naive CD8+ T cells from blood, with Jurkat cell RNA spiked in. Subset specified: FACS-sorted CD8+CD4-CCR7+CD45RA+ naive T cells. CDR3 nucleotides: TGTGCCAGCAGCCTAGACGGGACTAGCAATCAGCCCCAGCATTTT. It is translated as CASSLDGTSNQPQHF.